A selection of T cell receptor beta chains follows, all from one sample in a study of naive CD8 T cells in extremely preterm neonates. Measured with immunoSEQ multiplex PCR; TCRdb has only the in-frame clones, and not every one. The sample carries 20,000 to 30,000 clones, around 89% recorded once. Sequenced material: naive CD8+ T cells from cord blood. Receptors originate from a boy who was born preterm. CDR3s leave out the opening cysteine and the closing phenylalanine or tryptophan. A D gene is named only where the DNA matches it firmly.

d_gene	v_gene	CDR3aa
TRBD2	TRBV11-3	ASSLGTSGYEQY
.	TRBV4-2	ASSQGGDTDTQY
.	TRBV5-4	ASSLEVDTQY
.	TRBV19	ASSPNSYEQY
.	TRBV30	AWSGGATEAF
.	TRBV27	ASSLSGGYNEQF
.	TRBV4-1	ASSQAGAETQY
.	TRBV4-1	ASSPTGLAGYEQY
.	TRBV27	ASSLTAGELF
TRBD1	TRBV10-3	ATLRDSGQPQH
.	TRBV27	ASSYQSNSPLH
.	TRBV29-1	SVFHTGELF
.	TRBV5-1	ASSLGSSYEQY
TRBD1	TRBV29-1	SVAGGYNEQF
TRBD1	TRBV7-9	ASSMTGQPQH
.	TRBV4-1	ASSRTTLQSGDNEKLF
.	TRBV15	ATSRGHSNQPQH
.	TRBV7-9	ASSLGGDYGYT
TRBD2	TRBV5-1	ASSWTSGADTQY
TRBD2	TRBV19	ASRERGVVNIQY
TRBD1	TRBV4-1	ASSQDQGAETQY
.	TRBV30	AWSEFKAGEQY
TRBD1	TRBV27	ASSLDRGVDEQY
.	TRBV9	ASSDTDTQY
TRBD1	TRBV6-5	ASSYGQGLMDEQY
TRBD2	TRBV7-9	ASSLFPSGLDEQY
.	TRBV30	AWSVGGYGYT
.	TRBV30	AWSVNSNQPQH
TRBD1	TRBV7-6	ASSLGTGGNEQF
TRBD2	TRBV4-2	ASSQATSGAYEQY
TRBD1	TRBV19	ASSYGTGTLNQPQH
.	TRBV6-5	ASSYSGAYEQY
.	TRBV4-1	ASSQGGGYT
.	TRBV4-1	ASSQRGTDTQY
.	TRBV25-1	ASKTATEAF
TRBD2	TRBV10-3	AISESSGGRYNEQF
.	TRBV7-2	ASSLARQSYEQY
.	TRBV2	ASSEMATGYT
TRBD2	TRBV11-1	ASSFGTSGGDTQY
.	TRBV10-3	AISDLFEKLF
.	TRBV6-5	ASSYWDGYTDTQY
.	TRBV5-6	ASSAGYEQY
TRBD2	TRBV4-1	ASSQLAGGNTGELF
TRBD2	TRBV10-1	ASSGTSGETQY
.	TRBV6-5	ASSYRAGELF
.	TRBV11-2	ASSLGTGSGGYT
TRBD1	TRBV15	ATSRDGTGGTDTQY
.	TRBV5-3	ARSLARATDTQY
.	TRBV4-1	ASSQGDNTEAF
.	TRBV4-1	ASSVGGEQY
TRBD2	TRBV9	ASSVGTSGADTQY
.	TRBV9	ASSVGTQY
.	TRBV13	ASSLGTNYGYT
TRBD1	TRBV25-1	ASSDGTGKKKLF
TRBD2	TRBV4-1	ASSQTSGGATQY
.	TRBV9	ASSADSGELF